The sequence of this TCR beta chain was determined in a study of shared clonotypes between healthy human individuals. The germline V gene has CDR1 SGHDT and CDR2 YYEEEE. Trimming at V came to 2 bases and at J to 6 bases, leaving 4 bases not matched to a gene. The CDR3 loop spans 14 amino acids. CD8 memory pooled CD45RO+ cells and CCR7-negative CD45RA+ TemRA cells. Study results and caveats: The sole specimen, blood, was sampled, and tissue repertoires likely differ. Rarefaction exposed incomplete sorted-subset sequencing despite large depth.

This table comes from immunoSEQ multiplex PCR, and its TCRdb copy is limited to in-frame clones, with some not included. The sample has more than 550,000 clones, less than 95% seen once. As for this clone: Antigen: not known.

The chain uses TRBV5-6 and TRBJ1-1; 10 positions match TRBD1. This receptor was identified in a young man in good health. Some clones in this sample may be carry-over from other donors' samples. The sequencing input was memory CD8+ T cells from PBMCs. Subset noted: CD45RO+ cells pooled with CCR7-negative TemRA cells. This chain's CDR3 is CASSFRQGAPEAFF. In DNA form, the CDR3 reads TGTGCCAGCAGCTTCCGACAGGGGGCCCCTGAAGCTTTCTTT.